One sample yielded the 23 T cell receptor beta chains listed below, sequenced in a study of blood T cell repertoires in COVID-19 (dated by TCRdb to about 2020). The library was produced with the immunoSEQ multiplex PCR assay. TCRdb provides this immuneACCESS table in a form limited to in-frame rearrangements. Some clones are lacking; in checked studies, under half of them reflect an unresolved V gene, and why the rest are absent is not known. Recorded for this sample are 350,000 to 400,000 clones; roughly 89% of them occurred a single time. The top ten constitute about 1.7% of the sample. Material: PBMCs or T cells enriched from blood (not recorded which). The source is a woman in her thirties who had recovered from COVID-19.

The chain joins TRBV7-9 to TRBJ2-1, with 14 bases identical to TRBD2. V gave up 5 bases and J gave up 2 bases; unmatched junction bases: 8. This CDR3 contains 18 residues. The V gene's germline CDR1 is SEHNR and CDR2 FQNEAQ (reference sequence). CDR3 protein: CASSRGTSGSETYNEQFF. Here the CDR3 DNA reads TGTGCCAGCAGCCGCGGGACTAGCGGGAGTGAGACCTACAATGAGCAGTTCTTC.

The rearrangement joins TRBV5-8 to TRBJ2-2; the match to TRBD2 covers 14 bases. Germline V gives CDR1 SGHTS, CDR2 YDEGEE. V lost 2 bases to trimming and J lost 4 bases; unmatched junction nucleotides: 4. The CDR3 loop spans 17 amino acids. The CDR3 nucleotides read TGTGCCAGCAGCTTTACCGGGACTAGCGGGAGCACCGGGGAGCTGTTTTTT. Amino acid sequence: CASSFTGTSGSTGELFF.

The chain joins TRBV5-1 to TRBJ2-2; a possible D gene is TRBD1 (6 bases). Per the germline V gene, CDR1 is SGHRS and CDR2 is YFSETQ. There are 18 residues in the CDR3. The V end was cut by 2 bases, the J end by 6 bases, with 23 bases between. CDR3 sequence (DNA): TGCGCCAGCAGCTTAGTGTCCTTGACAGGATACCGTGCCGGGGAGCTGTTTTTT. Amino acids: CASSLVSLTGYRAGELFF.

This clone was seen once. The chain has TRBV10-3 and TRBJ2-7; 11 nucleotides match TRBD2. J was trimmed by 7 bases and V by 2 bases; bases with no gene match: 7. The germline V gene encodes CDR1 ENHRY and CDR2 SYGVKD. The CDR3 consists of 15 residues. The CDR3 is CAISETPTSGKEQYF. Written as DNA, the CDR3 is TGTGCCATCAGTGAGACCCCGACTAGCGGGAAGGAGCAGTACTTC.

The chain links TRBV5-4 to TRBJ1-3, with a possible D match to TRBD1 (5 bases). Trimming removed 4 bases from V and 4 bases from J, with 18 bases in between. CDR1 is SGHNT, CDR2 YYREEE, per germline (reference sequence). The CDR3 contains 16 residues. CDR3 protein: CASSAREGPTGNTIYF. The CDR3 DNA follows: TGTGCCAGCAGCGCCAGGGAGGGACCTACCGGAAACACCATATATTTT.

This clone was observed once. The chain couples TRBV7-2 to TRBJ2-7, with a possible D match to TRBD1 (6 bases). The CDR3 length is 15 residues. The germline V gene encodes CDR1 SGHTA and CDR2 FQGNSA. V dropped 1 base and J dropped 9 bases, with 19 bases sitting between them. The CDR3 nucleotides are TGTGCCAGCAGCTTAGGGTGGGACACCCCCTCTTGGCAGTACTTC. Translated: CASSLGWDTPSWQYF.

The rearrangement uses TRBV10-1 and TRBJ2-1; 7 bases are a match to TRBD2. The CDR3 spans 14 residues. The ends lost 4 bases at V and 7 bases at J; junction bases unmatched: 7. Looked up from germline, CDR1 is WNHNN and CDR2 is SYGVQD (reference sequence). In DNA form, the CDR3 reads TGCGCCAGCAGTGTGGAAGCGGGGTTGAATGAGCAGTTCTTC. Its protein is CASSVEAGLNEQFF.

The CDR3 protein is CAWSLASQPQHF. CDR3 DNA: TGTGCCTGGAGTCTCGCGTCTCAGCCCCAGCATTTT. The chain carries TRBV30 and TRBJ1-5, with D hard to call. CDR3 length equals 12 residues. In germline, CDR1 is GTSNPN, CDR2 SVGIG (reference sequence). V dropped 2 bases and J dropped 6 bases, with 8 bases sitting between them. Together with reference TRBV30 and TRBJ1-5, the CDR3 gives the full variable domain: SQTIHQWPATLVQPVGSPLSLECTVEGTSNPNLYWYRQAAGRGLQLLFYSVGIGQISSEVPQNLSASRPQDRQFILSSKKLLLSDSGFYLCAWSLASQPQHFGDGTRLSIL.

The V gene is TRBV10-2, the J gene TRBJ2-5; 9 positions agree with TRBD2. V lost 8 bases and J lost 2; bases outside the gene matches: 3. This CDR3 has 13 residues. Per the germline V gene, CDR1 is WSHSY and CDR2 is SAAADI. This CDR3 is CASGTSTQETQYF. DNA of the CDR3: TGCGCCAGCGGGACTAGCACTCAAGAGACCCAGTACTTC.

The V and J genes are TRBV5-1 and TRBJ2-7; D possibly corresponds to TRBD1 (6 bases). The CDR3 totals 14 residues. The germline gives CDR1 SGHRS, CDR2 YFSETQ. Trimming removed 3 bases from V and 0 bases from J, with 10 bases in between. The CDR3 sequence is CASSSDSSSYEQYF. For the CDR3, the DNA is TGCGCCAGCAGCTCGGACAGCAGCTCCTACGAGCAGTACTTC.

The chain joins TRBV10-3 to TRBJ1-1; 9 nucleotides match TRBD1. CDR1 ENHRY and CDR2 SYGVKD come from the germline V gene. The V and J ends lost 3 bases and 7 bases, in that order; junction bases with no gene match: 9. CDR3 length: 15 amino acids. CDR3 nucleotide sequence: TGTGCCATCAGTGATAGCCGGGACAGGGCGGGTGAAGCTTTCTTT. Its translation is CAISDSRDRAGEAFF.

V gene TRBV4-3 combines with J gene TRBJ2-5; a possible D gene is TRBD1 (6 bases). Trimming shortened V by 0 bases and J by 4 bases, and 15 bases separated the two germline ends. This CDR3 has 16 amino acids. Germline-derived CDR1 and CDR2 are LGHNA and YSLEER. The CDR3 here is CASSQDLLTGTETQYF. The CDR3 nucleotides are TGCGCCAGCAGCCAAGATCTCCTGACAGGAACAGAGACCCAGTACTTC.

The chain employs TRBV5-1 and TRBJ1-6, with D possibly matching TRBD1 (6 bases). The CDR3 extends over 15 amino acids. Germline values: CDR1 SGHRS, CDR2 YFSETQ. V was clipped by 0 bases and J by 6 bases, with 10 bases between them. The CDR3 bases are TGCGCCAGCAGCTTGGTCGGGGGGCTTAATTCACCCCTCCACTTT. It is translated as CASSLVGGLNSPLHF. The entire variable domain, with the rest obtained from reference TRBV5-1 and TRBJ1-6, is as follows: KAGVTQTPRYLIKTRGQQVTLSCSPISGHRSVSWYQQTPGQGLQFLFEYFSETQRNKGNFPGRFSGRQFSNSRSEMNVSTLELGDSALYLCASSLVGGLNSPLHFGNGTRLTVT.

This chain connects TRBV19 to TRBJ1-2, with D uncertain. CDR1 is LNHDA, CDR2 SQIVND, per germline (reference sequence). This CDR3 is 14 amino acids long. The ends were cut back, 3 bases at V and 5 bases at J, with 13 bases in the middle. Here the CDR3 DNA reads TGTGCCAGTAGTATTGGGCAGAAACGTTATGGCTACACCTTC. Its protein product is CASSIGQKRYGYTF. Supplemented by reference TRBV19 and TRBJ1-2, the full variable domain reads DGGITQSPKYLFRKEGQNVTLSCEQNLNHDAMYWYRQDPGQGLRLIYYSQIVNDFQKGDIAEGYSVSREKKESFPLTVTSAQKNPTAFYLCASSIGQKRYGYTFGSGTRLTVV.

Regarding this clone: Other nucleotide sequences in the sample specify the same CDR3. The chain carries TRBV19 and TRBJ1-1, with TRBD1 identical over 8 bases. CDR1 is LNHDA, CDR2 SQIVND, per germline (reference sequence). V lost 4 bases, J lost 4 bases, and 2 bases stayed unmatched. This CDR3 is 13 amino acids long. The DNA of the CDR3 is TGTGCCAGTAGTACAGACAGGGGCACTGAAGCTTTCTTT. Its protein product is CASSTDRGTEAFF.

This sequence joins TRBV7-3 and TRBJ1-1; D is unresolved. Germline V gene data show CDR1 as SGHTA and CDR2 as FQGTGA. The CDR3 runs to 14 residues. Trimming took 5 bases from V and 5 from J, leaving 15 bases between them. In DNA, the CDR3 is TGTGCCAGCAGCCCGGACCGGGAATGGACTGAAGCTTTCTTT. This translates into CASSPDREWTEAFF.

The chain joins TRBV9 to TRBJ2-3, with a weak D call TRBD2 (5 bases). The V gene lost 0 bases and the J gene lost 1 base, with 12 bases spanning the gap. In germline, CDR1 is SGDLS, CDR2 YYNGEE. The CDR3 has 16 amino acids. CDR3 bases: TGTGCCAGCAGCGTAGCCGGGCGGGCGCGCACAGATACGCAGTATTTT. Translation gives CASSVAGRARTDTQYF.

The chain carries TRBV5-1 and TRBJ1-5; unclear D gene. V lost 5 bases and J lost 3, with 9 bases in between. Germline V gene lookup returns CDR1 SGHRS and CDR2 YFSETQ. The CDR3 is made up of 13 amino acids. In nucleotides, the CDR3 is TGCGCCAGCAGAGAACAGCACAATCAGCCCCAGCATTTT. Protein: CASREQHNQPQHF.

The chain uses TRBV5-1 and TRBJ2-1; D not resolved. Germline CDR1 reads SGHRS; CDR2 reads YFSETQ. With 8 bases removed from V and 8 bases from J, the gap between germline ends came to 17 bases. The CDR3 covers 13 residues. The CDR3 DNA is TGCGCCAGTAGGCAGGCTGCCCAGGATGAGCAGTTCTTC. It yields the protein CASRQAAQDEQFF.

This clone was recorded once. The chain employs TRBV10-3 and TRBJ2-1; TRBD2 matches 10 bases. Germline CDR1 and CDR2: ENHRY and SYGVKD. CDR3 length: 14 amino acids. V shed 6 bases and J 7 bases; nucleotides not matched to a gene: 6. The CDR3 sequence is CAISERGGTNEQFF. The CDR3, as DNA: TGTGCCATCAGCGAGCGGGGGGGCACAAATGAGCAGTTCTTC.

Written as DNA, the CDR3 is TGTGCCAGCAGCGTGCTGAGCGGGACGAGTGGAGATACGCAGTATTTT. Translating gives CASSVLSGTSGDTQYF. This sequence joins TRBV9 and TRBJ2-3; TRBD2 matches at 7 bases. Germline trimming cut 2 bases from V and 5 bases from J; bases unmatched to any gene: 11. Germline values: CDR1 SGDLS, CDR2 YYNGEE. The CDR3 is made up of 16 amino acids.

This clone occurred once. The chain uses TRBV24-1 and TRBJ2-1; weak D call: TRBD1 (5 bases). Germline CDR1 and CDR2: KGHDR and SFDVKD. The CDR3 covers 14 residues. Trimming pared 3 bases from V and 8 bases from J, leaving 13 bases between. The CDR3 sequence is CATSDGAGKHEQFF. CDR3 bases: TGTGCCACCAGTGATGGTGCAGGGAAGCATGAGCAGTTCTTC.

V is TRBV12-5 and J is TRBJ1-5; D is unclear. The CDR3 runs 15 residues. Germline V gene lookup returns CDR1 LGHNT and CDR2 FRNRAP. V lost 0 bases and J lost 10, with 16 bases in between. The DNA for the CDR3 is TGTGCTAGTGGTTTGGTAATCGGTGATCTTTCCCCCCAGCATTTT. Translation gives CASGLVIGDLSPQHF. The full variable domain, in which reference TRBV12-5 and TRBJ1-5 provide the parts outside the CDR3, is DARVTQTPRHKVTEMGQEVTMRCQPILGHNTVFWYRQTMMQGLELLAYFRNRAPLDDSGMPKDRFSAEMPDATLATLKIQPSEPRDSAVYFCASGLVIGDLSPQHFGDGTRLSIL.